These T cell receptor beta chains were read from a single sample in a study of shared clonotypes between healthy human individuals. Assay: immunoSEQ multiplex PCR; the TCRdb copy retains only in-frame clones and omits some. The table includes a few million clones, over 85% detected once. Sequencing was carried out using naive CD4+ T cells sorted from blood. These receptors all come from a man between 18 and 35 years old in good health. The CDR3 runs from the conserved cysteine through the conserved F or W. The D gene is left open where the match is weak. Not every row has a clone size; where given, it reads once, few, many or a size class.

DNA: TGTGCCAGCAGTGCCGGGGGAGTCCGGTATGGCTACACCTTC
CDR3: CASSAGGVRYGYTF
V: TRBV25-1
D: NA
size: NA
J: TRBJ1-2

DNA: TGTGCCAGCACAGACGAGGGCACTGAAGCTTTCTTT
CDR3: CASTDEGTEAFF
V: TRBV6-5
D: NA
size: once
J: TRBJ1-1

DNA: TGTGCCAGCAGCGTAGGCCAACTCTCTGGAAACACCATATATTTT
CDR3: CASSVGQLSGNTIYF
V: TRBV9
D: NA
size: NA
J: TRBJ1-3

DNA: TGTGCCAGTAGTATAGGCCCGGTGGGGGTCACCTACGAGCAGTACTTC
CDR3: CASSIGPVGVTYEQYF
V: TRBV19
D: NA
size: NA
J: TRBJ2-7

DNA: TGTGCCAGCAGTCCTCAGGGGTCCCCTAACACTGAAGCTTTCTTT
CDR3: CASSPQGSPNTEAFF
V: TRBV28
D: NA
size: NA
J: TRBJ1-1

DNA: TGTGCCAGCAGCTTAGCGTCTAGCGGGGGACAAGCCGAGCAGTACTTC
CDR3: CASSLASSGGQAEQYF
V: TRBV7-2
D: TRBD2
size: NA
J: TRBJ2-7

DNA: TGCAGCGCTGGCGGGGGGGCCACGGATACGCAGTATTTT
CDR3: CSAGGGATDTQYF
V: TRBV29-1
D: TRBD2
size: NA
J: TRBJ2-3

DNA: TGTGCCAGCAGCCCGCTCGCAGGGGGAAAGCTCTATGGCTACACCTTC
CDR3: CASSPLAGGKLYGYTF
V: TRBV14
D: TRBD1
size: NA
J: TRBJ1-2

DNA: TGTGCCAGCAGTTCTGGACAGGGGTCAGATACGCAGTATTTT
CDR3: CASSSGQGSDTQYF
V: TRBV7-9
D: TRBD1
size: NA
J: TRBJ2-3

DNA: TGTGCCAGCACCTTTGGCGGTACGTACGAGCAGTACTTC
CDR3: CASTFGGTYEQYF
V: TRBV6-9
D: NA
size: NA
J: TRBJ2-7

DNA: TGTGCCTACAATAATCAAAAAGAACTAGCGGACCCCGGGGAGCTGTTTTTT
CDR3: CAYNNQKELADPGELFF
V: TRBV2
D: TRBD2
size: NA
J: TRBJ2-2

DNA: TGTGCCAGCAGCTCAGGGCCGTCAAATTCCGTCTGGCAGTACTTC
CDR3: CASSSGPSNSVWQYF
V: TRBV7-9
D: NA
size: once
J: TRBJ2-7

DNA: TGCGCCAGCAGCCTCCCGGACAGGGCGCCAACAGATACGCAGTATTTT
CDR3: CASSLPDRAPTDTQYF
V: TRBV4-1
D: TRBD1
size: NA
J: TRBJ2-3

DNA: TGTGCCAGTACCATCGGTGGGGGCTGGAACACTGAAGCTTTCTTT
CDR3: CASTIGGGWNTEAFF
V: TRBV19
D: NA
size: NA
J: TRBJ1-1

DNA: TGTGCCAGCAGCCCTTCCCGGGCTTCAGGCTACACCATATATTTT
CDR3: CASSPSRASGYTIYF
V: TRBV9
D: NA
size: few
J: TRBJ1-3

DNA: TGTGCCAGTTCAGCACAGGGGGCATATGGCTACACCTTC
CDR3: CASSAQGAYGYTF
V: TRBV19
D: TRBD1
size: NA
J: TRBJ1-2

DNA: TGTGCCGGGGGGACAGGGGCGAATGAAAAACTGTTTTTT
CDR3: CAGGTGANEKLFF
V: TRBV30
D: TRBD1
size: NA
J: TRBJ1-4

DNA: TGTGCCAGCAGGAGGGCCTACGAGCAGTACTTC
CDR3: CASRRAYEQYF
V: TRBV6-1
D: NA
size: NA
J: TRBJ2-7

DNA: TGTGCCTGGAGTCCCTCGAACACCGGGGAGCTGTTTTTT
CDR3: CAWSPSNTGELFF
V: TRBV30
D: NA
size: NA
J: TRBJ2-2

DNA: TGTGCCAGCAGCCTACAGGTCCCGGGAAACACCATATATTTT
CDR3: CASSLQVPGNTIYF
V: TRBV28
D: NA
size: NA
J: TRBJ1-3

DNA: TGTGCCAGCAGTGTGACAGGATCACAATTGGCTAATGAAAAACTGTTTTTT
CDR3: CASSVTGSQLANEKLFF
V: TRBV6-1
D: NA
size: NA
J: TRBJ1-4

DNA: TGTGCCAGCAGCCGTGCTGGGCCAGATAATTCACCCCTCCACTTT
CDR3: CASSRAGPDNSPLHF
V: TRBV6-5
D: NA
size: NA
J: TRBJ1-6

DNA: TGTGCCAGCACCTTTTGGGGGGATGGCTACACCTTC
CDR3: CASTFWGDGYTF
V: TRBV2
D: NA
size: once
J: TRBJ1-2

DNA: TGTGCCAGCAGTAAACAGGGGGCATTCACAGATACGCAGTATTTT
CDR3: CASSKQGAFTDTQYF
V: TRBV2
D: TRBD1
size: NA
J: TRBJ2-3

DNA: TGCGCCAGCAGCTGGGACGGGGACGGCACCGGGACCCAGTACTTC
CDR3: CASSWDGDGTGTQYF
V: TRBV5-1
D: NA
size: NA
J: TRBJ2-5

DNA: TGTGCCAGCACCCCGGGACAGGGCCAAGAGACCCAGTACTTC
CDR3: CASTPGQGQETQYF
V: TRBV9
D: TRBD1
size: NA
J: TRBJ2-5

DNA: TGTGCCAGCAGCCCCCGGGGACAGGGAGCCAAAAACATTCAGTACTTC
CDR3: CASSPRGQGAKNIQYF
V: TRBV7-2
D: TRBD1
size: NA
J: TRBJ2-4

DNA: TGCGCCAGCAGCCAACTCCGACAGGGCCCGAACACCGGGGAGCTGTTTTTT
CDR3: CASSQLRQGPNTGELFF
V: TRBV4-1
D: TRBD1
size: NA
J: TRBJ2-2

DNA: TGTGCCAGCTCACCACAAGGGGGCCCTGGCGAGCAGTACTTC
CDR3: CASSPQGGPGEQYF
V: TRBV18
D: TRBD1
size: NA
J: TRBJ2-7

DNA: TGTGCCAGCAGTGTTACGCGGGGGGGCGATGAGCAGTTCTTC
CDR3: CASSVTRGGDEQFF
V: TRBV2
D: TRBD2
size: NA
J: TRBJ2-1

DNA: TGTGCCTGGAGTGGACAGGAGAACACTGAAGCTTTCTTT
CDR3: CAWSGQENTEAFF
V: TRBV30
D: NA
size: NA
J: TRBJ1-1

DNA: TGTGCCAGCAGAATTTCTTGGGACAACAATGAGCAGTTCTTC
CDR3: CASRISWDNNEQFF
V: TRBV6-5
D: NA
size: NA
J: TRBJ2-1

DNA: TGTGCCAGCCTAACCCAGGGAGACATTCAGTACTTC
CDR3: CASLTQGDIQYF
V: TRBV21-1
D: NA
size: NA
J: TRBJ2-4

DNA: TGTGCCAGCAGTTACTCTGCAGGGGGCGCTGGAAACACCATATATTTT
CDR3: CASSYSAGGAGNTIYF
V: TRBV6-6
D: TRBD1
size: NA
J: TRBJ1-3

DNA: TGTGCCAGCGAGGGACTAGCGGGATATTCCTACGAGCAGTACTTC
CDR3: CASEGLAGYSYEQYF
V: TRBV6-5
D: TRBD2
size: NA
J: TRBJ2-7

DNA: TGTGCCAGCAGCATTACGGGACTAGCGGGTCCCAATGAGCAGTTCTTC
CDR3: CASSITGLAGPNEQFF
V: TRBV9
D: TRBD2
size: NA
J: TRBJ2-1

DNA: TGCGCCAGCAGCCAATGGACTAGCGGGGGGAAAGTTATAGAGCAGTTCTTC
CDR3: CASSQWTSGGKVIEQFF
V: TRBV4-1
D: TRBD2
size: NA
J: TRBJ2-1

DNA: TGTGCCTGGAGTGTCAAAGGGGCCGTAAATACGCAGTATTTT
CDR3: CAWSVKGAVNTQYF
V: TRBV30
D: NA
size: once
J: TRBJ2-3

DNA: TGTGCCAGCAGTGGCTCCCTCGGCACAGATACGCAGTATTTT
CDR3: CASSGSLGTDTQYF
V: TRBV28
D: NA
size: NA
J: TRBJ2-3

DNA: TGTGCCAGCAGCCTAATACCGGGACAGGGGAAGGCCGGGGAGCTGTTTTTT
CDR3: CASSLIPGQGKAGELFF
V: TRBV7-9
D: TRBD1
size: NA
J: TRBJ2-2

DNA: TGCGCCAGCAGCTTGCGGACAGGGGGCGCCTCCTACGAGCAGTACTTC
CDR3: CASSLRTGGASYEQYF
V: TRBV5-1
D: TRBD1
size: NA
J: TRBJ2-7

DNA: TGTGCCAGCAGTGTGCTTAGGGGGGGAGGCTCTGGAAACACCATATATTTT
CDR3: CASSVLRGGGSGNTIYF
V: TRBV2
D: NA
size: NA
J: TRBJ1-3

DNA: TGTGCCAGTAGTGTCTCCGGGACAGGGGGCACTGAAGCTTTCTTT
CDR3: CASSVSGTGGTEAFF
V: TRBV19
D: TRBD1
size: NA
J: TRBJ1-1

DNA: TGTGCCAGCAGCTTAGCGGGGATGGGTGGAAACACCATATATTTT
CDR3: CASSLAGMGGNTIYF
V: TRBV7-2
D: NA
size: NA
J: TRBJ1-3

DNA: TGTGCCAGCAGCTTAGAAGGCAGGGTGGGCGAGCAGTACTTC
CDR3: CASSLEGRVGEQYF
V: TRBV7-8
D: NA
size: NA
J: TRBJ2-7

DNA: TGTGCCAGCAGCTTAGGACGGCTAGCGGGAGGTGAGCAGTACTTC
CDR3: CASSLGRLAGGEQYF
V: TRBV11-2
D: TRBD2
size: NA
J: TRBJ2-7

DNA: TGTGCCAGCAGTCCCCGGGGCCCAGCTAACTATGGCTACACCTTC
CDR3: CASSPRGPANYGYTF
V: TRBV27
D: NA
size: NA
J: TRBJ1-2

DNA: TGTGCCAGCCCCCCGAGGCAGCCCATGAACACTGAAGCTTTCTTT
CDR3: CASPPRQPMNTEAFF
V: TRBV6-6
D: NA
size: NA
J: TRBJ1-1

DNA: TGTGCCAGCAGCTTTGTTAGGCGGGTAGGCACAGATACGCAGTATTTT
CDR3: CASSFVRRVGTDTQYF
V: TRBV5-6
D: NA
size: once
J: TRBJ2-3

DNA: TGTGCCAGATCCCGGACCTACAATGAGCAGTTCTTC
CDR3: CARSRTYNEQFF
V: TRBV2
D: NA
size: once
J: TRBJ2-1

DNA: TGCGCCAGCAGCCAAGAGGGAACCGGGGGAAGCACAGATACGCAGTATTTT
CDR3: CASSQEGTGGSTDTQYF
V: TRBV4-1
D: NA
size: NA
J: TRBJ2-3

DNA: TGCGCCAGCAGCTGGGGGACAGGGGGAGAAAAACTGTTTTTT
CDR3: CASSWGTGGEKLFF
V: TRBV5-1
D: TRBD1
size: NA
J: TRBJ1-4

DNA: TGTGCCAGCAGCGCCCCAGGCGGGAGAACGGGAGAGCAGTACTTC
CDR3: CASSAPGGRTGEQYF
V: TRBV5-6
D: TRBD2
size: NA
J: TRBJ2-7